A single sample gave rise to the 16 T cell receptor beta chains below, sequenced in a study of T cell repertoires in cytomegalovirus infection. In TCRdb, the reads were re-called with MiXCR into one record per CDR3 protein. The data show 150,000 to 200,000 distinct CDR3 sequences, about 15% seen once. The material sequenced was PBMCs. These receptors originate from a human donor in good health (CMV status not recorded). Some clones in this sample may be carry-over from other donors' samples.

The chain couples TRBV5-6 to TRBJ2-2, with 7 bases fitting TRBD2. The CDR3 is 16 residues long. V trimming: 7 bases; J trimming: 3 bases; junction bases outside the gene matches: 12. Germline CDR1 reads SGHDT; CDR2 reads YYEEEE. CDR3 nucleotides: TGTGCCAGCGGAGAGGCGGGGGAAGTGGACACCGGGGAGCTGTTTTTT. This codes for CASGEAGEVDTGELFF.

This clonotype was counted many times. The CDR3 is CASSLVSSYEQYF. The CDR3 coding sequence is TGTGCCAGCAGCTTGGTCAGCTCCTACGAGCAGTACTTC. This chain joins TRBV7-2 and TRBJ2-7; D gene unclear. Germline CDR1 reads SGHTA; CDR2 reads FQGNSA. This CDR3 is built from 13 residues. Deletions cut 3 bases from V and 0 bases from J, with 6 bases between.

V and J are TRBV2 and TRBJ1-2; D gene ambiguous. The CDR3 totals 12 residues. Germline assignment: CDR1 SNHLY and CDR2 FYNNEI. V lost 8 bases and J 3 bases, leaving 10 bases between the germline ends. CDR3 loop: CASRSGHYGYTF. CDR3 in DNA: TGTGCCAGCCGATCGGGCCACTATGGCTACACCTTC. Full variable domain (missing parts from reference TRBV2 and TRBJ1-2): EPEVTQTPSHQVTQMGQEVILRCVPISNHLYFYWYRQILGQKVEFLVSFYNNEISEKSEIFDDQFSVERPDGSNFTLKIRSTKLEDSAMYFCASRSGHYGYTFGSGTRLTVV.

This clonotype was found many times. The V call is TRBV7-9, the J call TRBJ1-2; 7 bases line up with TRBD1. CDR3 size: 14 residues. Germline values: CDR1 SEHNR, CDR2 FQNEAQ (reference sequence). The V and J ends lost 6 bases and 1 base, in that order; junction bases with no gene match: 5. The CDR3 nucleotides read TGTGCCAGCAGGCACCGGGACAGTAACTATGGCTACACCTTC. This encodes CASRHRDSNYGYTF.

This clonotype was recorded many times. The chain is built from TRBV7-2 and TRBJ2-7, with 7 bases aligning to TRBD1. With 1 base clipped from V and 3 bases from J, the junction kept 6 bases outside the gene matches. The CDR3 consists of 15 residues. In germline, CDR1 is SGHTA, CDR2 FQGNSA. The CDR3 protein is CASSLGGTANYEQYF. CDR3 sequence (DNA): TGTGCCAGCAGCTTAGGGGGGACAGCCAACTACGAGCAGTACTTC.

The rearrangement joins TRBV7-3 to TRBJ2-5, with 7 bases identical to TRBD1. The V segment lost 6 bases and the J segment 5 bases; nucleotides outside the gene matches: 6. Germline V lookup: CDR1 SGHTA, CDR2 FQGTGA. This CDR3 has 13 amino acids. This CDR3 reads CASSYGQVETQYF. DNA of the CDR3: TGTGCCAGCAGTTACGGACAGGTGGAGACCCAGTACTTC.

This clonotype occurred a few times. The chain uses TRBV5-1 and TRBJ2-7, with 8 bases that match TRBD2. Germline loops: CDR1 SGHRS, CDR2 YFSETQ. J lost 7 bases, V lost 1 base, and 10 bases had no gene match. The CDR3 contains 15 residues. CDR3 sequence: CASSLSPAGAREQYF. In nucleotides, the CDR3 is TGCGCCAGCAGCTTGTCCCCAGCGGGAGCCCGGGAGCAGTACTTC.

The table lists this clonotype with a few counts. The chain links TRBV7-8 to TRBJ2-7; perhaps TRBD1 as D (5 bases). V lost 3 bases, J lost 0 bases, and 12 bases lay in between. The CDR3 runs to 15 residues. CDR1 is SGHVS, CDR2 FQNEAQ, per germline. The CDR3 DNA follows: TGTGCCAGCAGCTTGGAAGGGGCCAGCTCCTACGAGCAGTACTTC. Its translation is CASSLEGASSYEQYF.

The V and J genes are TRBV7-6 and TRBJ2-1; D might be TRBD1 (6 bases). Between the trimmed V and J ends, which lost 6 bases and 8 bases, there was a span of 14 bases. The length of the CDR3 is 13 residues. Germline assignment: CDR1 SGHVS and CDR2 FNYEAQ. The CDR3 nucleotides read TGTGCCAGCAGACCTCAACAGGGAGATGAGCAGTTCTTC. Translating it yields CASRPQQGDEQFF.

This clonotype was recorded a few times. The chain employs TRBV6-2 or TRBV6-3 and TRBJ1-2, with D uncertain. Trimming took off 6 bases at V and 5 bases at J, with 22 bases between the two ends. The CDR3 has 16 amino acids. CDR1 MNHEY and CDR2 SVGEGT come from the germline V gene. DNA of the CDR3: TGTGCCAGCAGCCAATTCGCAGACCCGAAAAGTTATGGCTACACCTTC. Its protein is CASSQFADPKSYGYTF.

The sample holds many counts of this clonotype. The chain links TRBV11-2 to TRBJ1-2, with 7 positions matching TRBD1. Trimming cost V 5 bases and J 2 bases; bases outside gene matches: 8. CDR1 is SGHAT, CDR2 FQNNGV, per germline. This CDR3 is 15 amino acids long. CDR3 bases: TGTGCCAGCAGCCTCGGGACAGCCTTAAACTATGGCTACACCTTC. The encoded protein is CASSLGTALNYGYTF.

CDR3 loop: CASTDSVNQPQHF. CDR3 sequence (DNA): TGTGCCAGCACGGACTCGGTCAATCAGCCCCAGCATTTT. V usage is TRBV6-6 and J usage is TRBJ1-5; D is unclear. The CDR3 totals 13 residues. V was trimmed by 7 bases and J by 3 bases, leaving 10 bases between them. Per germline, CDR1 MNHNY and CDR2 SVGAGI (reference sequence).

This sequence joins TRBV28 and TRBJ1-5; possibly TRBD1 for D (5 bases). This CDR3 is 13 amino acids long. V was cut by 2 bases and J by 7 bases, with 9 bases left in between. Germline V CDR1 and CDR2: MDHEN, SYDVKM. The CDR3, as DNA: TGTGCCAGCAGTTTAGGAGGGGCCCAGCCCCAGCATTTT. Its protein product is CASSLGGAQPQHF.

This clonotype was observed at least ten times. The chain combines TRBV7-6 with TRBJ2-1, with TRBD2 matching over 9 bases. V lost 1 base, J lost 8 bases, and 9 bases stayed unmatched. Germline CDR1 is SGHVS and CDR2 is FNYEAQ. This CDR3 has 16 amino acids. The CDR3 sequence: CASSLDGGRALDEQFF. The DNA for the CDR3 is TGTGCCAGCAGCTTAGATGGCGGGAGGGCCCTTGATGAGCAGTTCTTC.

This clonotype has ten or more counts. The J gene is TRBJ1-1, the V gene TRBV7-6; no clear D. CDR1 and CDR2 (germline): SGHVS, FNYEAQ. This CDR3 spans 13 amino acids. The germline V and J ends were trimmed by 5 bases and 6 bases, with 13 bases remaining between them. CDR3 protein: CASSPRLRAEAFF. The CDR3 nucleotides read TGTGCCAGCAGCCCCAGGCTTAGGGCTGAAGCTTTCTTT.

The chain uses TRBV19 and TRBJ2-2, with 8 bases that match TRBD1. Trimming took 4 bases from V and 6 from J; bases not matched to a gene: 7. There are 15 residues in the CDR3. CDR1 is LNHDA and CDR2 is SQIVND in the germline V gene (reference sequence). CDR3 sequence: CASSTGQGRPGELFF. The CDR3 nucleotides read TGTGCCAGTAGTACCGGACAGGGACGACCCGGGGAGCTGTTTTTT.